The rows below give T cell receptor beta chains drawn from one sample of a study of blood T cell repertoires in COVID-19. Using immunoSEQ multiplex PCR, the repertoire was profiled, and TCRdb retains in-frame clones only, with some absent. The data contain 300,000 to 400,000 clones, about 87% of them singletons. Input material: peripheral blood. These TCRs come from a woman in her 50s with COVID-19, enrolled during active disease. Both conserved end residues are part of each CDR3. The order of the fields is V gene, clone size, D gene, J gene, CDR3 protein, CDR3 DNA. The D gene is left open where the match is weak. The size field is filled for only some rows; it gives once, few, many or a size class.

TRBV18	-	TRBD1	TRBJ2-1	CASSPPAQGGNEQFF	TGTGCCAGCTCACCACCGGCACAGGGGGGCAATGAGCAGTTCTTC
TRBV20-1	few	-	TRBJ2-3	CSARVGESQYF	TGCAGTGCTAGAGTAGGGGAATCGCAGTATTTT
TRBV7-9	-	TRBD1	TRBJ2-2	CASSLGQGAYGELFF	TGTGCCAGCAGCCTGGGACAGGGGGCTTACGGGGAGCTGTTTTTT
TRBV19	-	TRBD1	TRBJ1-1	CASSGWTGFTEAFF	TGTGCCAGTAGTGGCTGGACAGGTTTCACTGAAGCTTTCTTT
TRBV5-1	-	-	TRBJ1-3	CASSLAARSGNTIYF	TGCGCCAGCAGCTTGGCCGCTAGATCTGGAAACACCATATATTTT
TRBV5-8	-	-	TRBJ1-2	CASSLDRAEPYGYTF	TGTGCCAGCAGCTTGGACAGGGCCGAACCTTATGGCTACACCTTC
TRBV18	-	-	TRBJ2-2	CASSPQGTGELFF	TGTGCCAGCTCACCGCAGGGTACCGGGGAGCTGTTTTTT
TRBV6-1	-	-	TRBJ1-2	CASSDNTRRQANYGYTF	TGTGCCAGCAGTGACAACACACGACGCCAGGCTAACTATGGCTACACCTTC
TRBV2	-	TRBD2	TRBJ2-3	CASSEGTSGPTDTQYF	TGTGCCAGCAGTGAGGGGACTAGCGGGCCCACAGATACGCAGTATTTT
TRBV24-1	-	TRBD2	TRBJ2-3	CATSDFTLAGGTDTQYF	TGTGCCACCAGTGATTTCACCCTAGCGGGGGGGACAGATACGCAGTATTTT
TRBV4-2	-	-	TRBJ1-6	CASNPSGGVRSPLHF	TGTGCCAGCAACCCATCTGGGGGCGTAAGGTCACCCCTCCACTTT
TRBV11-3	-	-	TRBJ2-1	CASSSLPLRVSQFF	TGTGCCAGCAGCTCCCTCCCGCTCAGGGTTTCTCAGTTCTTC
TRBV30	-	-	TRBJ1-1	CAWSVFGSVSRQMNTEAFF	TGTGCCTGGAGTGTATTTGGATCTGTTTCGAGACAAATGAACACTGAAGCTTTCTTT
TRBV4-3	-	-	TRBJ2-3	CASSQDRSGRTDTQYF	TGCGCCAGCAGCCAAGATAGAAGCGGGCGCACAGATACGCAGTATTTT
TRBV11-2	few	TRBD2	TRBJ2-7	CASSPRLGGYEQYF	TGTGCCAGCAGCCCCCGGCTGGGGGGGTACGAGCAGTACTTC
TRBV9	-	-	TRBJ2-5	CASSSGTQETQYF	TGTGCCAGCAGCTCCGGGACTCAAGAGACCCAGTACTTC
TRBV18	-	TRBD2	TRBJ2-7	CASSPPSGRAGEQYF	TGTGCCAGCTCACCTCCTAGCGGGAGGGCGGGCGAGCAGTACTTC
TRBV5-5	-	-	TRBJ1-5	CASSLTLEGYQPQHF	TGTGCCAGCAGCTTAACCCTGGAGGGGTATCAGCCCCAGCATTTT
TRBV4-1	-	TRBD2	TRBJ2-1	CASSQRGLAGGMSSYNEQFF	TGCGCCAGCAGCCAAAGGGGACTAGCGGGAGGGATGAGCTCCTACAATGAGCAGTTCTTC
TRBV3-1/TRBV3-2	-	TRBD2	TRBJ2-5	CASSPRGQSGRLAGETQYF	TGTGCCAGCAGCCCCCGAGGCCAAAGCGGGAGGCTTGCTGGGGAGACCCAGTACTTC
TRBV7-3	-	-	TRBJ2-2	CASGRIGTGELFF	TGTGCCAGCGGGAGGATTGGCACCGGGGAGCTGTTTTTT
TRBV7-9	-	-	TRBJ1-2	CASSLVDSSYGYTF	TGTGCCAGCAGCCTAGTGGACAGCAGCTATGGCTACACCTTC
TRBV30	-	TRBD1	TRBJ1-1	CAWSAFRQGGNTEAFF	TGTGCCTGGAGTGCCTTTAGACAGGGGGGGAACACTGAAGCTTTCTTT
TRBV27	-	TRBD1	TRBJ2-7	CASTTTGIYEQYF	TGTGCCAGCACTACGACAGGGATCTACGAGCAGTACTTC
TRBV7-3	-	TRBD1	TRBJ1-1	CASSPGTANTEAFF	TGTGCCAGCAGCCCGGGGACAGCGAACACTGAAGCTTTCTTT
TRBV27	-	TRBD1	TRBJ1-3	CASSWTGSGNTIYF	TGTGCCAGCAGTTGGACAGGGTCTGGAAACACCATATATTTT
TRBV19	-	-	TRBJ1-4	CASSTQGRNEKLFF	TGTGCCAGTAGTACACAGGGACGGAATGAAAAACTGTTTTTT
TRBV10-3	-	-	TRBJ2-3	CAIKGHVGQGESDTQYF	TGTGCCATCAAAGGCCATGTGGGGCAGGGTGAATCTGATACGCAGTATTTT
TRBV28	once	-	TRBJ1-2	CASSFSENGGGYTF	TGTGCCAGCAGTTTCTCGGAAAACGGGGGTGGCTACACCTTC
TRBV5-4	-	TRBD2	TRBJ2-5	CASSFDSSGRAQETQYF	TGTGCCAGCAGCTTTGATTCTAGCGGGAGAGCTCAAGAGACCCAGTACTTC
TRBV12-5	-	-	TRBJ2-3	CASGSGTSYSTDTQYF	TGTGCTAGTGGTTCCGGGACATCCTATAGCACAGATACGCAGTATTTT
TRBV6-2/TRBV6-3	once	-	TRBJ1-1	CASSYAQAGGAEAFF	TGTGCCAGCAGTTACGCGCAGGCCGGGGGGGCTGAAGCTTTCTTT
TRBV5-5	-	TRBD1	TRBJ2-7	CASSRDRGTQVGYEQYF	TGTGCCAGCAGCCGGGACAGGGGAACGCAGGTAGGCTACGAGCAGTACTTC
TRBV14	-	TRBD1	TRBJ1-4	CASSRRVGTGYEKLFF	TGTGCCAGCAGCCGGCGCGTGGGGACAGGCTATGAAAAACTGTTTTTT
TRBV3-1/TRBV3-2	-	TRBD1	TRBJ1-1	CASSQWGQGDTEAFF	TGTGCCAGCAGCCAGTGGGGACAGGGTGACACTGAAGCTTTCTTT
TRBV18	-	TRBD1	TRBJ2-7	CASSPGQGVYEQYF	TGTGCCAGCTCACCCGGACAGGGGGTCTACGAGCAGTACTTC
TRBV23-1	-	TRBD2	TRBJ2-1	CASTPPSGSTYEQFF	TGCGCCAGCACCCCCCCTAGCGGGAGTACCTATGAGCAGTTCTTC
TRBV18	-	-	TRBJ2-1	CASSVGLVSYNEQFF	TGTGCCAGCTCCGTCGGACTCGTCTCCTACAATGAGCAGTTCTTC
TRBV11-2	-	-	TRBJ2-7	CASSSSPSAIEQYF	TGTGCCAGCAGCTCTAGCCCGTCAGCCATCGAGCAGTACTTC
TRBV6-5	-	-	TRBJ2-7	CASRHSSSYEQYF	TGTGCCAGCAGACACTCTAGCTCCTACGAGCAGTACTTC
TRBV7-9	-	-	TRBJ1-3	CASSLVGTGNTIYF	TGTGCCAGCAGCTTAGTGGGCACGGGAAACACCATATATTTT
TRBV7-9	-	-	TRBJ1-5	CASSLAGRGQPQHF	TGTGCCAGCAGCTTAGCGGGGAGGGGTCAGCCCCAGCATTTT